The 9 T cell receptor beta chains in this list originate from one sample, sequenced in a study of a mutant IDH1 vaccine in newly diagnosed glioma. These receptors have no identified antigens. The method was immunoSEQ multiplex PCR; TCRdb's version includes in-frame clones alone and lacks a portion of them. The sample contains 35,000 to 40,000 clones, 75% to 85% of which appear only once. As for time point: week 23, last vaccination. Mutant IDH1 20-mer peptide, at 300 ug, made up each vaccine dose, with topical imiquimod. Source: PBMCs, taken from a glioma patient whose treatment included an IDH1 peptide vaccine. The receptors were gathered from a middle-aged man with glioma.

This clone was detected once. This chain joins TRBV5-1 and TRBJ2-3; D possibly uses TRBD1 or TRBD2 (5 bases each). From germline, CDR1 is SGHRS and CDR2 YFSETQ. Trimming took 5 bases from V and 0 from J, leaving 13 bases between them. CDR3 length: 15 amino acids. In nucleotides, the CDR3 is TGCGCCAGCAGGTCCGGTGGGGGTAGCACAGATACGCAGTATTTT. Translated: CASRSGGGSTDTQYF.

Comments on this clone: An end of the junction differs from the germline gene, which may be a read error. The chain employs TRBV30 and TRBJ1-5; no reliable D call. This CDR3 has 13 amino acids. CDR1 and CDR2 from the germline V gene are GTSNPN and SVGIG (reference sequence). CDR3 amino acids: CAWKRGKQSAPAF. The DNA of the CDR3 is TGTGCCTGGAAACGAGGGAAGCAATCAGCCCCAGCATTT.

This clone is a singleton in its sample. This chain uses TRBV6-1 with TRBJ2-7; TRBD2 might be the D (6 bases). CDR3 size: 13 residues. Trimming removed 0 bases from V and 4 bases from J, with 7 bases in between. Germline CDR1 MNHNS, CDR2 SASEGT. CDR3: CASSEASGYEQYF. As DNA, the CDR3 is TGTGCCAGCAGTGAAGCTAGCGGTTACGAGCAGTACTTC.

This clone turned up a few times. V is TRBV29-1 and J is TRBJ2-2, with TRBD2 identical over 14 bases. The CDR3 runs to 14 residues. Germline V gene lookup returns CDR1 SQVTM and CDR2 ANQGSEA. Unmatched junction bases numbered 2, after V lost 7 bases and J lost 4 bases. The CDR3 DNA reads as TGCAGCGCCGGGACTAGCGGGGGCACCGGGGAGCTGTTTTTT. It yields the protein CSAGTSGGTGELFF.

The CDR3 region is CASSSSLWGKETQYF. CDR3 nucleotide sequence: TGTGCCAGCAGCTCCTCGTTGTGGGGGAAAGAGACCCAGTACTTC. This chain links TRBV5-4 with TRBJ2-5; D might be TRBD1 or TRBD2, each matching 5 bases. The ends were cut back, 3 bases at V and 3 bases at J, with 15 bases in the middle. CDR1 and CDR2 (germline): SGHNT, YYREEE (reference sequence). The CDR3 spans 15 residues. Together with reference TRBV5-4 and TRBJ2-5, the CDR3 gives the full variable domain: ETGVTQSPTHLIKTRGQQVTLRCSSQSGHNTVSWYQQALGQGPQFIFQYYREEENGRGNFPPRFSGLQFPNYSSELNVNALELDDSALYLCASSSSLWGKETQYFGPGTRLLVL.

This clone was seen more than once but under ten times. The V gene is TRBV4-2, the J gene TRBJ2-7, with D maybe TRBD2 (6 bases). The V gene's germline CDR1 is LGHNA and CDR2 YNFKEQ. Between the trimmed V and J ends, which lost 0 bases and 2 bases, there was a span of 14 bases. The CDR3 is 16 residues long. CDR3 sequence reads: CASSQEEGTPAYEQYF. DNA for the CDR3: TGTGCCAGCAGCCAAGAAGAGGGGACTCCTGCCTACGAGCAGTACTTC.

This chain joins TRBV6-5 and TRBJ2-7; D uncertain. The germline V gene encodes CDR1 MNHEY and CDR2 SVGAGI. This CDR3 region has 12 residues. The V gene lost 6 bases and the J gene lost 2 bases, with 8 bases spanning the gap. The CDR3 nucleotides are TGTGCCAGCAGGTCAACCGCCTACGAGCAGTACTTC. Amino acid sequence: CASRSTAYEQYF.

The chain combines TRBV6-4 with TRBJ2-6; 7 bases agree with TRBD1. Germline V CDR1 and CDR2: MRHNA, SNTAGT. This CDR3 is built from 16 residues. V shed 6 bases, J shed 4 bases, and the junction held 9 bases outside the gene matches. The DNA for the CDR3 is TGTGCCAGCAGCCGAAACGGGGACAGCGGGGCCAACGTCCTGACTTTC. Translated: CASSRNGDSGANVLTF.

Only a few counts were recorded for this clone. The chain employs TRBV7-8 and TRBJ2-7; unclear D gene. V lost 4 bases and J 3 bases, leaving 13 bases between the germline ends. Germline CDR1 and CDR2: SGHVS and FQNEAQ. The CDR3 covers 14 residues. The CDR3 protein is CASSSTNINYEQYF. Here the CDR3 DNA reads TGTGCCAGCAGCTCGACAAATATAAACTACGAGCAGTACTTC.